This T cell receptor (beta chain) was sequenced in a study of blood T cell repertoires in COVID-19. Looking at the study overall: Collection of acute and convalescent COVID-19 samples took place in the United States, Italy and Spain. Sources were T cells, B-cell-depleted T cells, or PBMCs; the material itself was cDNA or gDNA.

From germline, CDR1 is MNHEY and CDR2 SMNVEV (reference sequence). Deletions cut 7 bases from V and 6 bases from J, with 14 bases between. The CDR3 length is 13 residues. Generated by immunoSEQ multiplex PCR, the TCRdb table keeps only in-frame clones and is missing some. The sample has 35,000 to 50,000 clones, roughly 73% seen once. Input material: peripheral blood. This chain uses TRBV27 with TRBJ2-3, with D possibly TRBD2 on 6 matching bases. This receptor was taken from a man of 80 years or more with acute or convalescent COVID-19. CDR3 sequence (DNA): TGTGCCAGCACGGACTACACACGGGATACGCAGTATTTT. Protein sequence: CASTDYTRDTQYF.